The T cell receptor (beta chain) under discussion was sequenced for a study of T cell repertoires in cytomegalovirus infection. Study-wide points: CMV-specific HLA-C-restricted TCR beta clonotypes dominated the ex vivo response.

Each CDR3 protein gets one entry after TCRdb re-called the reads with MiXCR. The sample consists of a few hundred thousand distinct CDR3 sequences, about 26% of them appearing once. The V gene end was trimmed by 5 bases and the J gene end by 1 base; junction bases not matched to a gene: 3. In germline, CDR1 is GTSNPN, CDR2 SVGIG (reference sequence). CDR3 length equals 14 residues. This clonotype was seen a handful of times. Its antigen is not known. The rearrangement joins TRBV30 to TRBJ2-3, with 10 bases identical to TRBD2. The source of this sequence is a human donor in good health (CMV status not recorded). Some clones in this sample may be carry-over from other donors' samples. Sequenced material: PBMCs. Written as DNA, the CDR3 is TGTGCCTGGCGGACTAGCGGTGGCACAGATACGCAGTATTTT. Its translation: CAWRTSGGTDTQYF. The full variable domain, its missing parts supplied by reference TRBV30 and TRBJ2-3, is SQTIHQWPATLVQPVGSPLSLECTVEGTSNPNLYWYRQAAGRGLQLLFYSVGIGQISSEVPQNLSASRPQDRQFILSSKKLLLSDSGFYLCAWRTSGGTDTQYFGPGTRLTVL.